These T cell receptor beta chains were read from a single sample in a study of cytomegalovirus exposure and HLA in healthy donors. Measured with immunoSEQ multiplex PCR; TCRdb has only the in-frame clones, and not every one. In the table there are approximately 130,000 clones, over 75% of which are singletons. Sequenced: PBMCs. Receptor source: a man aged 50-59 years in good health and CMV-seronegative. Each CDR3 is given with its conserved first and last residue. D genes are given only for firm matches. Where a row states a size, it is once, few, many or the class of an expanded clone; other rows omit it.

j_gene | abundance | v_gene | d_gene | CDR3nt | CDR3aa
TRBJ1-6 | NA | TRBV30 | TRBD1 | TGTGCCTGGAGCCGGGACAGGTTATGGCCGAAAGGTTCACCCCTCCACTTT | CAWSRDRLWPKGSPLHF
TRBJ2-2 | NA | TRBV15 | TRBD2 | TGTGCCACCAGCAGGGGACTAGCGGGAGGAACCGGGGAGCTGTTTTTT | CATSRGLAGGTGELFF
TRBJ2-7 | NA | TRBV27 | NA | TGTGCCAGCAGTTCCGGGTCCCCCGTCCGGGAGCAGTACTTC | CASSSGSPVREQYF
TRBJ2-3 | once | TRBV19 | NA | TGTGCCAGTACCCTAGGGCCCAGCGGGAGCACAGATACGCAGTATTTT | CASTLGPSGSTDTQYF
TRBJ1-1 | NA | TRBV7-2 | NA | TGTGCCAGCAGCCGAGGACAGCGAGACACTGAAGCTTTCTTT | CASSRGQRDTEAFF
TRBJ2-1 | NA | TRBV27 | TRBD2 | TGTGCCAGCAGGGGGGGACTAGCGGGAGGTTCGGATGAGCAGTTCTTC | CASRGGLAGGSDEQFF
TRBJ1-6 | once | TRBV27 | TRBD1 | TGTGCCAGCAGTCGAACCCCCGGGACAGAGAATTCACCCCTCCACTTT | CASSRTPGTENSPLHF
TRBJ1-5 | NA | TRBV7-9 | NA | TGTGCCAGCAGCTTAGCCAAACAGGGCCGGAATCAGCCCCAGCATTTT | CASSLAKQGRNQPQHF
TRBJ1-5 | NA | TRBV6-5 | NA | TGTGCCAGCAGTTACTCGGGCCAGAAAAATCAGCCCCAGCATTTT | CASSYSGQKNQPQHF
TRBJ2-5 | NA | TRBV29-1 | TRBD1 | TGCAGCGCCGGGGGACAGGCCCAAGAGACCCAGTACTTC | CSAGGQAQETQYF
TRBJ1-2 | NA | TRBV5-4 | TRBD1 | TGTGCCAGCAGTCGGGACAGTTCCCAAGTCTATGGCTACACCTTC | CASSRDSSQVYGYTF
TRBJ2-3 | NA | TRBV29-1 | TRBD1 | TGCAGCGGGAAGGACAGGGGCACAGATACGCAGTATTTT | CSGKDRGTDTQYF
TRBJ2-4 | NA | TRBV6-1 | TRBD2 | TGTGCCAGCAGTGCATCGCGGGAGTTCAGAAACATTCAGTACTTC | CASSASREFRNIQYF
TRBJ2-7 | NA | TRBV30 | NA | TGTGCCTGGAGTGCAGGACAGCCTTACGAGCAGTACTTC | CAWSAGQPYEQYF
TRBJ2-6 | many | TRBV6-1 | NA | TGTGCCAGCAGACGTACAGGGGCCAACGTCCTGACTTTC | CASRRTGANVLTF
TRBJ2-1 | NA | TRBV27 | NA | TGTGCCAGCAGTAGACGTGGGAGCTCCTACAATGAGCAGTTCTTC | CASSRRGSSYNEQFF